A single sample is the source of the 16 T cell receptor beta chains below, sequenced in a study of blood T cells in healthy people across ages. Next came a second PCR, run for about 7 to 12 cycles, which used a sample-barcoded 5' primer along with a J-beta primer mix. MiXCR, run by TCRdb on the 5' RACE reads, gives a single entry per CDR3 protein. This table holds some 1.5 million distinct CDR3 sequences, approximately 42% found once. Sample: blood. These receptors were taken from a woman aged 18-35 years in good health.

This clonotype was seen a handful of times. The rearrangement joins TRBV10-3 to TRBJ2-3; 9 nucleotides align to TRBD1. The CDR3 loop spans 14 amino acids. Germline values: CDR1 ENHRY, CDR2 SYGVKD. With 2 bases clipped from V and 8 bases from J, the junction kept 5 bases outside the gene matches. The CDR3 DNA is TGTGCCATCAGTGAGCCAGAGACAGGGGGTACGCAGTATTTT. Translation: CAISEPETGGTQYF.

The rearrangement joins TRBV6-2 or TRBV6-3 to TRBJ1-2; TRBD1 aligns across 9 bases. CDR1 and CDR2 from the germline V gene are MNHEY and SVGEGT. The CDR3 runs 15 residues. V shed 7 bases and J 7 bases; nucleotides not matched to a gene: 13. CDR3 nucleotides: TGTGCCAGCACGCTCCGGGGGACAGGGATAGGTGGCTACACCTTC. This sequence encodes CASTLRGTGIGGYTF.

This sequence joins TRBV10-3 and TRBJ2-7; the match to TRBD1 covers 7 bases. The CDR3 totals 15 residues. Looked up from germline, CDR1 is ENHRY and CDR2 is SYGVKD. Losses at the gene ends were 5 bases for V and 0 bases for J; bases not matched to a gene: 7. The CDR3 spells CAISTSGGSSYEQYF. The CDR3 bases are TGTGCCATCAGTACCTCAGGGGGAAGCTCCTACGAGCAGTACTTC.

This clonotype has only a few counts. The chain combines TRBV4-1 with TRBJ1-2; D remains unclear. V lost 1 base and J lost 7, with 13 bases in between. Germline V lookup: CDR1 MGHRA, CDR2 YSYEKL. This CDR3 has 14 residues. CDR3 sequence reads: CASSQVEKRAGYTF. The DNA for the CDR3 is TGCGCCAGCAGCCAAGTCGAGAAACGGGCTGGCTACACCTTC.

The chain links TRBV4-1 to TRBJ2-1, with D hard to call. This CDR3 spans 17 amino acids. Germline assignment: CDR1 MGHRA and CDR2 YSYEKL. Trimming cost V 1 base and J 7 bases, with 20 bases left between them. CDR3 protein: CASSQVASGSGRNEQFF. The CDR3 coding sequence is TGCGCCAGCAGCCAAGTAGCCTCCGGGTCGGGTCGGAATGAGCAGTTCTTC.

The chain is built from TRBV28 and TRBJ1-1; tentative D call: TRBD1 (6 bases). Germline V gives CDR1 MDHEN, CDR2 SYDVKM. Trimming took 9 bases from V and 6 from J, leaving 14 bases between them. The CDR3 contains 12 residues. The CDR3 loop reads CARRRRGPEAFF. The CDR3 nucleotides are TGTGCCAGGCGTCGACGGGGGCCTGAAGCTTTCTTT.

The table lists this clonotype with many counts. The CDR3 loop reads CSASSGPYNEQFF. In DNA, the CDR3 is TGCAGTGCTAGTTCGGGGCCCTACAATGAGCAGTTCTTC. The chain is built from TRBV20-1 and TRBJ2-1; perhaps D is TRBD1 or TRBD2 (5 bases each). Trimming removed 3 bases at V and 2 bases at J, with 8 bases between. The V gene's germline CDR1 is DFQATT and CDR2 SNEGSKA (reference sequence). The CDR3 sequence is 13 residues long.

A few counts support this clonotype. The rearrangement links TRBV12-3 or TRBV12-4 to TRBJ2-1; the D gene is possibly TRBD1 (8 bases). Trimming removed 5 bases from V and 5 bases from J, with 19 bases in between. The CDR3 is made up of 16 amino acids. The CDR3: CASSPIQGGFNNEQFF. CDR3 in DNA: TGTGCCAGCAGTCCCATACAGGGGGGGTTTAACAATGAGCAGTTCTTC.

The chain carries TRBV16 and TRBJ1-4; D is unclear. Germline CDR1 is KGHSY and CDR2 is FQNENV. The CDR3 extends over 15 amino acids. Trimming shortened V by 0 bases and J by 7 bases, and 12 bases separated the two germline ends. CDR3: CASSQSSGFGEKLFF. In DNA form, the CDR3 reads TGTGCCAGCAGCCAATCGTCTGGGTTTGGTGAAAAACTGTTTTTT.

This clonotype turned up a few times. The CDR3 DNA reads as TGTGCCAGCACCCAACGGGGCTCCACTGAAGCTTTCTTT. It specifies CASTQRGSTEAFF. The gene calls are TRBV27 and TRBJ1-1; a weak D match, TRBD1 (5 bases). The CDR3 contains 13 residues. V was pared by 7 bases and J by 4 bases, with 13 bases between. Germline V gene sequence: CDR1 MNHEY, CDR2 SMNVEV (reference sequence).

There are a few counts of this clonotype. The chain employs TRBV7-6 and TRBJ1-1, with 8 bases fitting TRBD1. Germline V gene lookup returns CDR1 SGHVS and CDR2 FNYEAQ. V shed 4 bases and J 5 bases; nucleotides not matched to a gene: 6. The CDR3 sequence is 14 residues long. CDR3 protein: CASSYRTGRTEAFF. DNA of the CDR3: TGTGCCAGCAGCTACCGGACAGGGAGGACTGAAGCTTTCTTT.

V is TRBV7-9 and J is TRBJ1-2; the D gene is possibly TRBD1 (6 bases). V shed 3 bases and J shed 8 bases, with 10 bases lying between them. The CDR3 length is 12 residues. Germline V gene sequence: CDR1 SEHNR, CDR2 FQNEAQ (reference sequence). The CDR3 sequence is CASSLSQGGYTF. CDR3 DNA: TGTGCCAGCAGCTTGTCTCAGGGGGGCTACACCTTC.

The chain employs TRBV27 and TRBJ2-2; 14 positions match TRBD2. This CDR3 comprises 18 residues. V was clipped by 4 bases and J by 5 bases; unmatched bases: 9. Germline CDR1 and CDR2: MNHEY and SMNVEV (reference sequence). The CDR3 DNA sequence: TGTGCCAGCAGTTCCCGACTAGCGGGAGGGCCTGAAACCGGGGAGCTGTTTTTT. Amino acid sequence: CASSSRLAGGPETGELFF.

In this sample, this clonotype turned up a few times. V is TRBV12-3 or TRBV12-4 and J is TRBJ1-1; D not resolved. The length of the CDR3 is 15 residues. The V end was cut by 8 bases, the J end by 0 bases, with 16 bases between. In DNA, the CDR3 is TGTGCCAGCCGAATACCCCTCACGATGAACACTGAAGCTTTCTTT. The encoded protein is CASRIPLTMNTEAFF.

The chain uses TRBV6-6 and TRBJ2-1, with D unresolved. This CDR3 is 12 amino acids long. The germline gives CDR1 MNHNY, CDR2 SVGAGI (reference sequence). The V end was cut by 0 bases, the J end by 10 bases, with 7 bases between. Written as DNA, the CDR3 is TGTGCCAGCAGTTACTCGGGTGCGGAGCAGTTCTTC. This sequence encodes CASSYSGAEQFF.

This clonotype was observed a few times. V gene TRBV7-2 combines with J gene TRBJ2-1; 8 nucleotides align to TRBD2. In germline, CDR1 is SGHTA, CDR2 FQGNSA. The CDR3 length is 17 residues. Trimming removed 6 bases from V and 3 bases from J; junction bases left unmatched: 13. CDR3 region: CASSLEGLAGYYNEQFF. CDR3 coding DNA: TGTGCCAGCAGTCTAGAGGGTCTAGCGGGTTACTACAATGAGCAGTTCTTC.